This TCR beta chain is drawn from a study of T cell responses to AZD1222 COVID-19 vaccine. Study-wide points: It should be noted that donors were predominantly white British and more often female, and clonal diversity was possibly underestimated.

Measured with immunoSEQ multiplex PCR; TCRdb has only the in-frame clones, and not every one. The sample records 70,000 or so clones, approximately 87% being singletons. The CDR3 runs to 16 residues. V gave up 5 bases and J gave up 0 bases, with 11 bases separating them. Looked up from germline, CDR1 is MNHEY and CDR2 is SMNVEV (reference sequence). This clone has a single count. Antigen specificity is unknown. The input for sequencing was peripheral blood, taken 28 days after the second AZD1222 dose. This receptor was taken from an adult who received the AZD1222 COVID-19 vaccine. This chain links TRBV27 with TRBJ2-6, with D uncertain. CDR3 bases: TGTGCCAGCAGTCCAGGTTTTGGCTCTGGGGCCAACGTCCTGACTTTC. Encoded protein: CASSPGFGSGANVLTF.